Listed below are T cell receptor beta chains from one sample, sequenced in a study of Tregs in tolerant kidney transplant recipients. Using immunoSEQ multiplex PCR, the repertoire was profiled, and TCRdb retains in-frame clones only, with some absent. Altogether 84,000 or so clones are present, 93% being singletons, with the ten largest covering 1.5% to 2%. The input for sequencing was CD4+ T cells from blood (PBMCs), taken 12 months after the transplant. These TCRs come from a human patient who received a combined kidney and bone marrow transplant. Some T cells may be transferred from the graft donor. Both conserved end residues are part of each CDR3. Each record gives: V gene, D gene, clone size, J gene, CDR3 DNA, CDR3 protein. A D gene is named only where the DNA matches it firmly. Rows may omit the clone size; those that give it use once, few, many or a size class.

v_gene: TRBV7-6; d_gene: TRBD1; abundance: .; j_gene: TRBJ1-1; CDR3nt: TGTGCCAGCAGCCTAAGACAGGGGCGAAATGTAGAAGCTTTCTTT; CDR3aa: CASSLRQGRNVEAFF
v_gene: TRBV5-4; d_gene: .; abundance: few; j_gene: TRBJ2-2; CDR3nt: TGTGCCAGCAGCTCCCCCTGGAACACCGGGGAGCTGTTTTTT; CDR3aa: CASSSPWNTGELFF
v_gene: TRBV11-3; d_gene: .; abundance: .; j_gene: TRBJ2-5; CDR3nt: TGTGCCAGCAGCTTAGGACAGCCGCAAGAGACCCAGTACTTC; CDR3aa: CASSLGQPQETQYF
v_gene: TRBV5-4; d_gene: TRBD2; abundance: .; j_gene: TRBJ2-5; CDR3nt: TGTGCCAGCAGCTTGGGGACTAGCGGGGGGCTGGAGACCCAGTACTTC; CDR3aa: CASSLGTSGGLETQYF
v_gene: TRBV7-9; d_gene: .; abundance: .; j_gene: TRBJ1-5; CDR3nt: TGTGCCAGCAGCAGGGGGGGTCAGCCCCAGCATTTT; CDR3aa: CASSRGGQPQHF
v_gene: TRBV7-2; d_gene: .; abundance: .; j_gene: TRBJ2-5; CDR3nt: TGTGCCAGCAGCTTATTTTGGTCAGGGGACGGGGAGACCCAGTACTTC; CDR3aa: CASSLFWSGDGETQYF
v_gene: TRBV7-9; d_gene: TRBD2; abundance: .; j_gene: TRBJ2-1; CDR3nt: TGTGCCAGCAGTATTCGACTAGCGACCCGCAATGAGCAGTTCTTC; CDR3aa: CASSIRLATRNEQFF
v_gene: TRBV6-1; d_gene: .; abundance: .; j_gene: TRBJ1-6; CDR3nt: TGTGCCAGCAACCTGCACAGCTCCTATAATTCACCCCTCCACTTT; CDR3aa: CASNLHSSYNSPLHF
v_gene: TRBV6-5; d_gene: TRBD1; abundance: .; j_gene: TRBJ2-5; CDR3nt: TGTGCCAGCAGTTACTCGAGGGGACAGGGGGGGACCCAGTACTTC; CDR3aa: CASSYSRGQGGTQYF
v_gene: TRBV4-3; d_gene: .; abundance: .; j_gene: TRBJ2-3; CDR3nt: TGCGCCAGCAGCCCCTCTAGCGCTGATACGCAGTATTTT; CDR3aa: CASSPSSADTQYF
v_gene: TRBV25-1; d_gene: .; abundance: .; j_gene: TRBJ2-3; CDR3nt: TGTGCCAGCAGTCCACGGGGGTGGACAGATACGCAGTATTTT; CDR3aa: CASSPRGWTDTQYF
v_gene: TRBV7-3; d_gene: TRBD2; abundance: .; j_gene: TRBJ2-5; CDR3nt: TGTGCCAGCAGCTGGGGACTAGCGGGGGAGACCCAGTACTTC; CDR3aa: CASSWGLAGETQYF
v_gene: TRBV13; d_gene: TRBD1; abundance: .; j_gene: TRBJ2-3; CDR3nt: TGTGCCAGCAGCTTAGACAGGGGGCAGACAGATACGCAGTATTTT; CDR3aa: CASSLDRGQTDTQYF
v_gene: TRBV18; d_gene: .; abundance: .; j_gene: TRBJ2-5; CDR3nt: TGTGCCAGCGTCCCCGGTGGGCTCGACCAAGAGACCCAGTACTTC; CDR3aa: CASVPGGLDQETQYF
v_gene: TRBV18; d_gene: .; abundance: .; j_gene: TRBJ2-7; CDR3nt: TGTGCCAGCTCACCAGGCCAGATTGAAAGACAGTACTTC; CDR3aa: CASSPGQIERQYF
v_gene: TRBV10-3; d_gene: .; abundance: .; j_gene: TRBJ1-1; CDR3nt: TGTGCCATCAGTTTCGGACACCTGAACACTGAAGCTTTCTTT; CDR3aa: CAISFGHLNTEAFF
v_gene: TRBV5-1; d_gene: .; abundance: .; j_gene: TRBJ2-2; CDR3nt: TGCGCCAGCAGCTTGGAACTAGGGACCGGGGAGCTGTTTTTT; CDR3aa: CASSLELGTGELFF
v_gene: TRBV7-8; d_gene: TRBD1; abundance: .; j_gene: TRBJ2-2; CDR3nt: TGTGCCAGCAGCCCTGGGACAGCCAACACCGGGGAGCTGTTTTTT; CDR3aa: CASSPGTANTGELFF
v_gene: TRBV5-1; d_gene: .; abundance: .; j_gene: TRBJ1-2; CDR3nt: TGCGCCAGCAGCCAGGACTTCGATGGCTACACCTTC; CDR3aa: CASSQDFDGYTF
v_gene: TRBV7-2; d_gene: TRBD2; abundance: .; j_gene: TRBJ2-7; CDR3nt: TGTGCCAGCACCCCATCCGGGAGGCCCTCCTTCTTCTACGAGCAGTACTTC; CDR3aa: CASTPSGRPSFFYEQYF
v_gene: TRBV15; d_gene: .; abundance: .; j_gene: TRBJ2-7; CDR3nt: TGTGCCACCAGGTTCAAGTACTCCCCTCGGTCCGAGCAGTACTTC; CDR3aa: CATRFKYSPRSEQYF
v_gene: TRBV2; d_gene: TRBD2; abundance: .; j_gene: TRBJ2-1; CDR3nt: TGTGCCAGCAGTGAAGCGCGGGGGGGCTTCAATGAGCAGTTCTTC; CDR3aa: CASSEARGGFNEQFF
v_gene: TRBV21-1; d_gene: .; abundance: .; j_gene: TRBJ2-7; CDR3nt: TGTGCCAGCAGCAACCGGGACAGGGGCTACGAGCAGTACTTC; CDR3aa: CASSNRDRGYEQYF
v_gene: TRBV4-3; d_gene: TRBD2; abundance: .; j_gene: TRBJ2-7; CDR3nt: TGCGCCAGCAGCCAAGATCCGCCCCTAGCGGGAGGCCCTCGCGAGCAGTACTTC; CDR3aa: CASSQDPPLAGGPREQYF
v_gene: TRBV30; d_gene: TRBD1; abundance: once; j_gene: TRBJ2-7; CDR3nt: TGTGCCTGGAGTGCGCGACAGGGATTCTCCTACGAGCAGTACTTC; CDR3aa: CAWSARQGFSYEQYF
v_gene: TRBV10-3; d_gene: .; abundance: few; j_gene: TRBJ1-1; CDR3nt: TGTGCCATCAGTGAGTTCAGGGGTGGTGAAGCTTTCTTT; CDR3aa: CAISEFRGGEAFF
v_gene: TRBV2; d_gene: TRBD2; abundance: .; j_gene: TRBJ2-1; CDR3nt: TGTGCCAGCAGAGATACTAGCGGGAGCAATGAGCAGTTCTTC; CDR3aa: CASRDTSGSNEQFF
v_gene: TRBV20-1; d_gene: .; abundance: .; j_gene: TRBJ1-2; CDR3nt: TGCAGTGCCCCGTTAGAGGTGCTCGACACCTTC; CDR3aa: CSAPLEVLDTF
v_gene: TRBV5-4; d_gene: .; abundance: .; j_gene: TRBJ2-3; CDR3nt: TGTGCCAGCAGCTTGGACTACACAGATACGCAGTATTTT; CDR3aa: CASSLDYTDTQYF
v_gene: TRBV29-1; d_gene: TRBD2; abundance: .; j_gene: TRBJ2-1; CDR3nt: TGCAGCGTTTCGACTAGCGGGGCCAATGAGCAGTTCTTC; CDR3aa: CSVSTSGANEQFF
v_gene: TRBV7-6; d_gene: .; abundance: .; j_gene: TRBJ2-3; CDR3nt: TGTGCCAGCAGCTTAGCGCTAATTCGGGTAGGGGCAGATACGCAGTATTTT; CDR3aa: CASSLALIRVGADTQYF
v_gene: TRBV5-6; d_gene: TRBD1; abundance: .; j_gene: TRBJ1-6; CDR3nt: TGTGCCAGCAGCCCAGACAGGGGGAGCTCCTATAATTCACCCCTCCACTTT; CDR3aa: CASSPDRGSSYNSPLHF
v_gene: TRBV19; d_gene: TRBD1; abundance: .; j_gene: TRBJ2-3; CDR3nt: TGTGCCAGTAGTAGGGACAGGGTGATGACAGATACGCAGTATTTT; CDR3aa: CASSRDRVMTDTQYF
v_gene: TRBV27; d_gene: .; abundance: .; j_gene: TRBJ1-1; CDR3nt: TGTGCCAGCAGTTTTACAGGGCCGGACACTGAAGCTTTCTTT; CDR3aa: CASSFTGPDTEAFF
v_gene: TRBV29-1; d_gene: TRBD1; abundance: .; j_gene: TRBJ2-3; CDR3nt: TGCAGCGTTGGACAGGGACATACAGATACGCAGTATTTT; CDR3aa: CSVGQGHTDTQYF